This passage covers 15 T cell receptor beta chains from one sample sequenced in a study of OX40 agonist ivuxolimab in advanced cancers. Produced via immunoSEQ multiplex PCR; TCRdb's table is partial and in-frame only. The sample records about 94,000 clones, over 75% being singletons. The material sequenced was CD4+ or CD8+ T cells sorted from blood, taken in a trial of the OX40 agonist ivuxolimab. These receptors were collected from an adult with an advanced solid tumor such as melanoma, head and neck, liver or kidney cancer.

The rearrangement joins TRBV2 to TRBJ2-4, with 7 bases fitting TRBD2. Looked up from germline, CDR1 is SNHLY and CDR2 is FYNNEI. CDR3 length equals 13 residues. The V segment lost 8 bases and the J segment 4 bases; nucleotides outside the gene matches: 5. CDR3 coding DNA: TGTGCCAGCGGGGGGGACCCTAAAAACATTCAGTACTTC. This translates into CASGGDPKNIQYF.

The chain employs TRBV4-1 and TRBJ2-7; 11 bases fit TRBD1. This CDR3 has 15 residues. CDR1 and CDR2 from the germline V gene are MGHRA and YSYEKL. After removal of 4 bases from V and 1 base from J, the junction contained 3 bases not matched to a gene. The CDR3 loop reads CASSPGQGVSYEQYF. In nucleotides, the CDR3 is TGCGCCAGCAGCCCGGGACAGGGGGTATCCTACGAGCAGTACTTC.

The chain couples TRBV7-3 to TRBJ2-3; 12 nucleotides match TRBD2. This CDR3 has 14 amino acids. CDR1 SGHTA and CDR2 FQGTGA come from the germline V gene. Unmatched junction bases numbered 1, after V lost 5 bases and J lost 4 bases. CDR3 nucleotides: TGTGCCAGCAGCCGGACTAGCGGGGCAGATACGCAGTATTTT. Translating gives CASSRTSGADTQYF.

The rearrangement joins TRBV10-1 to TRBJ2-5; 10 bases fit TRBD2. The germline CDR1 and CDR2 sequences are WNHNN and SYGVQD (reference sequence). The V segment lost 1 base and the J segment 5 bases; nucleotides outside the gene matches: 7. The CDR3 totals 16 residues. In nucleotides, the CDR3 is TGCGCCAGCAGTGAGTATAGCGGGGGGCCCTCTGAGACCCAGTACTTC. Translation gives CASSEYSGGPSETQYF.

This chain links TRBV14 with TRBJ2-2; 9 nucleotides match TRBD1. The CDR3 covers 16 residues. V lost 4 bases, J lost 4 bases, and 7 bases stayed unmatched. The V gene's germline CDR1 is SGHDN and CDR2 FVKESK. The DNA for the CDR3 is TGTGCCAGCAGCCCCTCGACAGGGGGGCGCACCGGGGAGCTGTTTTTT. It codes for CASSPSTGGRTGELFF.

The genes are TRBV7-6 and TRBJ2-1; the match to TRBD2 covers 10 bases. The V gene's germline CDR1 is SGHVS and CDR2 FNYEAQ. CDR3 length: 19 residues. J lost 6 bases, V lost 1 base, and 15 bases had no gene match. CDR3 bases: TGTGCCAGCAGCTTAGGGAGGACTAAAGCGGGGGGGCACCGCAATGAGCAGTTCTTC. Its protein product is CASSLGRTKAGGHRNEQFF.

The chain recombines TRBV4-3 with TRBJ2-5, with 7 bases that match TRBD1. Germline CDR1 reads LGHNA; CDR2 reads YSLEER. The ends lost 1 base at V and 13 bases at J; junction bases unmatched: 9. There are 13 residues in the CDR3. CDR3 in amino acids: CASSQGMRGPPYF. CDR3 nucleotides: TGCGCCAGCAGCCAAGGGATGAGGGGGCCCCCGTACTTC.

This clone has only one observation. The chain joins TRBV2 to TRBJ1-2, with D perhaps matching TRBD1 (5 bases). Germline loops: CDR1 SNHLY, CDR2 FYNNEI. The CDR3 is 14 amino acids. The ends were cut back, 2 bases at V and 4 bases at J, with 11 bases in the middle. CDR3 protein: CASSEPTEIYGYTF. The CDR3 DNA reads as TGTGCCAGCAGTGAACCGACAGAGATCTATGGCTACACCTTC.

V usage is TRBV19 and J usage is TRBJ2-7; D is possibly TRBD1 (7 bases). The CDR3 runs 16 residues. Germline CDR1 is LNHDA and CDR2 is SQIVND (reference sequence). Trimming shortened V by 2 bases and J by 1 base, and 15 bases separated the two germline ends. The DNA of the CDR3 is TGTGCCAGTAGTATACTACGGGCAGGGGGGTCCTACGAGCAGTACTTC. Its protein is CASSILRAGGSYEQYF.

CDR3: CASSQATGYAGELFF. The CDR3 coding sequence is TGCGCCAGCAGCCAGGCGACAGGGTATGCCGGGGAGCTGTTTTTT. The gene calls are TRBV4-1 and TRBJ2-2; TRBD1 agrees at 7 bases. This CDR3 contains 15 residues. V trimming: 3 bases; J trimming: 6 bases; junction bases outside the gene matches: 7. CDR1 is MGHRA, CDR2 YSYEKL, per germline.

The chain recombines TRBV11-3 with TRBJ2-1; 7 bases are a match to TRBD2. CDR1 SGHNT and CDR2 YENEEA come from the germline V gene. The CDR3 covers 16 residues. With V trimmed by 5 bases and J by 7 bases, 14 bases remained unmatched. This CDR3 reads CASSPRLGGGSNEQFF. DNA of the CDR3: TGTGCCAGCAGCCCCCGTTTAGGCGGGGGTTCGAATGAGCAGTTCTTC.

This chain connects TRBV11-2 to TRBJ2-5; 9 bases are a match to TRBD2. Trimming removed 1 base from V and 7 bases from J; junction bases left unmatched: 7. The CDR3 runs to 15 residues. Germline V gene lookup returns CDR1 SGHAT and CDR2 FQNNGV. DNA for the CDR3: TGTGCCAGCAGCTTAGGGGGCGGGGGGGCAACGACCCAGTACTTC. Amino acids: CASSLGGGGATTQYF. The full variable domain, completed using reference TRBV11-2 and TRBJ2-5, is EAGVAQSPRYKIIEKRQSVAFWCNPISGHATLYWYQQILGQGPKLLIQFQNNGVVDDSQLPKDRFSAERLKGVDSTLKIQPAKLEDSAVYLCASSLGGGGATTQYFGPGTRLLVL.

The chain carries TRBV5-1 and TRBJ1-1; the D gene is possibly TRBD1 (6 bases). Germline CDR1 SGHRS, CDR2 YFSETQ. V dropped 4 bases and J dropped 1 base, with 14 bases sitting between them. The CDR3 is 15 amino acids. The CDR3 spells CASSQNEGGNTEAFF. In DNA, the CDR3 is TGCGCCAGCAGCCAGAATGAGGGGGGGAACACTGAAGCTTTCTTT.

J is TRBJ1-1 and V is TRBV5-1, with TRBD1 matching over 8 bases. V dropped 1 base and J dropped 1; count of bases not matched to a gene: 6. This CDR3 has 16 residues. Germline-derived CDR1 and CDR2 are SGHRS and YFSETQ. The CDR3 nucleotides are TGCGCCAGCAGCTTGAGGGTGGACAGGGCGAACACTGAAGCTTTCTTT. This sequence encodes CASSLRVDRANTEAFF.

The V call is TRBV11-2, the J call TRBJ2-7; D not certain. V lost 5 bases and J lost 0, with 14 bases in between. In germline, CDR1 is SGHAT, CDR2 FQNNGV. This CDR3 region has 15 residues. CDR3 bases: TGTGCCAGCAGCCAGATGGGTATAAGCTCCTACGAGCAGTACTTC. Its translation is CASSQMGISSYEQYF. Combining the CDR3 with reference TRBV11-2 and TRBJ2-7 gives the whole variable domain EAGVAQSPRYKIIEKRQSVAFWCNPISGHATLYWYQQILGQGPKLLIQFQNNGVVDDSQLPKDRFSAERLKGVDSTLKIQPAKLEDSAVYLCASSQMGISSYEQYFGPGTRLTVT.